The source of this T cell receptor beta chain is a study of cytomegalovirus exposure and HLA in healthy donors. Points from the study as a whole: The classifier reportedly diagnosed cytomegalovirus status with high specificity and sensitivity. Exclusion as indistinguishable affected some V segments, including TRBV6-2 and TRBV6-3. Cytomegalovirus-associated status was assigned to more than 150 TCR beta chains.

The V end lost 7 bases, the J end lost 3 bases, and 19 bases lay between the germline ends. Germline V CDR1 and CDR2: SNHLY, FYNNEI. The CDR3 is 15 residues long. On this clone: Its target is not known.

PCR involved 60 Vbeta and 13 Jbeta primers. Clones were read by immunoSEQ multiplex PCR, and TCRdb kept only the in-frame ones, dropping some. The table lists 95,000 to 100,000 clones, 65% to 80% of them singletons. The receptor was isolated from a man aged 50 to 60 in good health and CMV-seronegative. The J gene is TRBJ2-7, the V gene TRBV2, with D perhaps matching TRBD2 (7 bases). Sequenced material: PBMCs. The CDR3 coding sequence is TGTGCCAGCAAGGGGGGGGGATTGGGGGTCTACGAGCAGTACTTC. Its protein is CASKGGGLGVYEQYF.